This TCR beta chain was retrieved from a study of shared clonotypes between healthy human individuals. The overall study: Researchers drew samples from a couple of women and a few men aged 18 to 49. Study findings and constraints: Sequencing depth was predicted to influence how clonotypes are shared among donors.

The CDR3 runs 15 residues. V was clipped by 3 bases and J by 6 bases; unmatched bases: 3. Germline CDR1 and CDR2: SGHTA and FQGNSA. Regarding this clone: Its cognate antigen is unknown.

The method was immunoSEQ multiplex PCR; TCRdb's version includes in-frame clones alone and lacks a portion of them. Of 630,000 or so clones in the sample, 95% to 98% were seen once. Naive CD8 cells, CD45RO-negative and positively selected for CCR7, excluded terminally differentiated effector memory CD45RA+ cells. The TCR was taken from a man aged 25-40 years in good health. The J gene is TRBJ2-1, the V gene TRBV7-2; 12 nucleotides line up with TRBD2. Source material: naive CD8+ T cells sorted from blood. Written as DNA, the CDR3 is TGTGCCAGCAGCTTTCTAGCGGGAGGGATCAATGAGCAGTTCTTC. It encodes CASSFLAGGINEQFF.